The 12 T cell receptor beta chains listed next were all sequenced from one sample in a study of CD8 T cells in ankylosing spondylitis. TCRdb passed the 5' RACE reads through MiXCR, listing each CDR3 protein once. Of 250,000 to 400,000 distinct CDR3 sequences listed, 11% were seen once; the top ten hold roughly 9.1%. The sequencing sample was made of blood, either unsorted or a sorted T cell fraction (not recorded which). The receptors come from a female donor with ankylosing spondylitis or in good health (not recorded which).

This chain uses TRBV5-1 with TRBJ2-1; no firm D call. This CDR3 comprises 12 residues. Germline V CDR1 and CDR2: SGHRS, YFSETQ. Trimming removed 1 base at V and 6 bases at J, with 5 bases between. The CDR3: CASSLIVNEQFF. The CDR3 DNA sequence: TGCGCCAGCAGCTTGATCGTCAATGAGCAGTTCTTC.

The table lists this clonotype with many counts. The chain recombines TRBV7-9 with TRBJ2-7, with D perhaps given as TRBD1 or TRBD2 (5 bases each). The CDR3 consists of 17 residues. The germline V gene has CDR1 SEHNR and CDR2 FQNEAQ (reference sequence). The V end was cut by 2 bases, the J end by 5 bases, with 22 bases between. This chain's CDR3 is CASSLRPPLRGFNEQYF. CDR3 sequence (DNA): TGTGCCAGCAGCTTACGACCTCCTCTGAGGGGCTTTAACGAGCAGTACTTC. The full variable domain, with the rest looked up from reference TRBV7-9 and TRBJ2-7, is DTGVSQNPRHKITKRGQNVTFRCDPISEHNRLYWYRQTLGQGPEFLTYFQNEAQLEKSRLLSDRFSAERPKGSFSTLEIQRTEQGDSAMYLCASSLRPPLRGFNEQYFGPGTRLTVT.

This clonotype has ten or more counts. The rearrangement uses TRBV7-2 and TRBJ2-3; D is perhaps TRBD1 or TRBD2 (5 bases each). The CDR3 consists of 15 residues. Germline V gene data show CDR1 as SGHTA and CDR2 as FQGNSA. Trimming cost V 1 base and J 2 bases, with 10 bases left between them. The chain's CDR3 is CASSLESGTTDTQYF. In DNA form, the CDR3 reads TGTGCCAGCAGCTTAGAGTCAGGGACCACAGATACGCAGTATTTT.

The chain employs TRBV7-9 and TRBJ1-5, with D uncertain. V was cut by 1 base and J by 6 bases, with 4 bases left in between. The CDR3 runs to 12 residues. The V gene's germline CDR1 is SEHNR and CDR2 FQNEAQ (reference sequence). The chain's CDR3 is CASSLGFQPQHF. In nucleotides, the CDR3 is TGTGCCAGCAGCTTAGGGTTTCAGCCCCAGCATTTT.

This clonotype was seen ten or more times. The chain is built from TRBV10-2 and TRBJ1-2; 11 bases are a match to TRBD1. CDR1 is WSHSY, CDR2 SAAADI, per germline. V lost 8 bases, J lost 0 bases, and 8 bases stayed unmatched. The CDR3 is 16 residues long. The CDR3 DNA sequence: TGCGCCAGCGGGGACAGGGGGGCGGCTTCTAACTATGGCTACACCTTC. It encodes CASGDRGAASNYGYTF.

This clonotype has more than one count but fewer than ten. The CDR3, as DNA: TGTGCCAGCAGCCAGGCTAGCGGGAGGAGCAACGAGCAGTACTTC. Its translation is CASSQASGRSNEQYF. The V and J genes are TRBV4-2 and TRBJ2-7; the match to TRBD2 covers 11 bases. Germline trimming cut 3 bases from V and 5 bases from J; bases unmatched to any gene: 6. This CDR3 spans 15 amino acids. CDR1 is LGHNA, CDR2 YNFKEQ, per germline.

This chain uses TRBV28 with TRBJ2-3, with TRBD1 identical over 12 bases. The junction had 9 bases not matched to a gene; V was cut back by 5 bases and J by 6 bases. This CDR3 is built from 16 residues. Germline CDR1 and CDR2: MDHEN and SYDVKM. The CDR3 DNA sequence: TGTGCCAGCAGTACCCCCCGGGACAGGGGGCCCGATACGCAGTATTTT. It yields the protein CASSTPRDRGPDTQYF.

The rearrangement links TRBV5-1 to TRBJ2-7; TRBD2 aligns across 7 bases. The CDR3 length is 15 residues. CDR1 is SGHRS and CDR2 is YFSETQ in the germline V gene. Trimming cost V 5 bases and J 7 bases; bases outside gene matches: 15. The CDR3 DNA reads TGCGCCAGCAGTCCGTCGGGAGGACCTTTCGAGGAGCAGTACTTC. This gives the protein CASSPSGGPFEEQYF.

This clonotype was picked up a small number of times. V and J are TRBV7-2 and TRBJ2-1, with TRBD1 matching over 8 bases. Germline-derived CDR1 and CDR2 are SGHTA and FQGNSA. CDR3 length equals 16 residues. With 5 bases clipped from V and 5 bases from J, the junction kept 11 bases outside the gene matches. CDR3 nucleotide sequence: TGTGCCAGCAGCATCAGCGCAGGGGGCGCCCACAATGAGCAGTTCTTC. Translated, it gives CASSISAGGAHNEQFF.

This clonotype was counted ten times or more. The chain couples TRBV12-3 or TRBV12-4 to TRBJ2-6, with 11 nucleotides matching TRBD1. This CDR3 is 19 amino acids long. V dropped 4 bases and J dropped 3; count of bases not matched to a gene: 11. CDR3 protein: CASSSITGTGGRGANVLTF. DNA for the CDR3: TGTGCCAGCAGTTCCATCACCGGGACAGGGGGACGTGGGGCCAACGTCCTGACTTTC.

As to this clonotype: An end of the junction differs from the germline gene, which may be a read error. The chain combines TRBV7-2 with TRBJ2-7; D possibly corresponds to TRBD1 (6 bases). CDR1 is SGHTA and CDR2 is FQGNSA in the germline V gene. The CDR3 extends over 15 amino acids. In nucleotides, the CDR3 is TGTGCCAGCAGCTCTCAGGGGTCGCGGACCTACAAGCAGTACTTC. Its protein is CASSSQGSRTYKQYF.

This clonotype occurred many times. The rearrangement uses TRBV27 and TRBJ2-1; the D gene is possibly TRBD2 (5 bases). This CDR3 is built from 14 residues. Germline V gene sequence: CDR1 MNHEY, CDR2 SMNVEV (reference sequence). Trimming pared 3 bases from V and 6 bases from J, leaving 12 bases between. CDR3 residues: CASSLKILANEQFF. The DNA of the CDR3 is TGTGCCAGCAGTTTGAAAATCCTAGCCAATGAGCAGTTCTTC.